The 20 T cell receptor beta chains given below trace back to one sample, sequenced in a study of T-cell memory formation after mild COVID-19 listed by TCRdb under 2021. The library was obtained by 5' RACE. The data were produced on an Illumina NovaSeq 6000. TCRdb reprocessed the public reads (quality trimming at Q25 with fastp, clone calling with MiXCR) and kept in-frame beta chains. Rows with a matching CDR3 protein are joined into one entry that keeps the most common DNA and genes. The sample contains around 250,000 distinct CDR3 sequences, roughly 9.4% of them found a single time. Clones ranked in the top ten supply 22% of the sample. What was sequenced was PBMCs or a T cell subset sorted from them (not recorded which). The receptors originated from a young man who had mild COVID-19 (a few samples of this study predate the infection). The sample titles of this study are shuffled in the database, so cell type and time point are left out; the donor was told from shared clones.

DNA for the CDR3: TGTGCCAGCAGCGTAGGGGCCAGCGGGGGGCTTTACAATGAGCAGTTCTTC. This sequence encodes CASSVGASGGLYNEQFF. The chain is built from TRBV9 and TRBJ2-1; 9 positions agree with TRBD2. Per germline, CDR1 SGDLS and CDR2 YYNGEE. Trimming took 0 bases from V and 4 from J; bases not matched to a gene: 8. This CDR3 has 17 amino acids.

This clonotype was seen a handful of times. V usage is TRBV4-3 and J usage is TRBJ2-3, with 9 bases matching TRBD1. Germline CDR1 reads LGHNA; CDR2 reads YSLEER. The CDR3 length is 15 residues. V lost 4 bases to trimming and J lost 4 bases; unmatched junction nucleotides: 6. CDR3 in DNA: TGCGCCAGCAGCCTACGGGACAGGGCCTCAGATACGCAGTATTTT. This translates into CASSLRDRASDTQYF.

The J gene is TRBJ2-3, the V gene TRBV7-9; D is unclear. V shed 7 bases and J shed 4 bases, with 9 bases lying between them. Germline V gives CDR1 SEHNR, CDR2 FQNEAQ (reference sequence). The CDR3 consists of 12 residues. The CDR3 DNA follows: TGTGCCAGCAACCGGCAGGCAGATACGCAGTATTTT. Residues: CASNRQADTQYF.

This clonotype was seen a handful of times. The chain combines TRBV5-1 with TRBJ1-6; 9 positions match TRBD1. The ends lost 4 bases at V and 10 bases at J; junction bases unmatched: 9. CDR1 is SGHRS and CDR2 is YFSETQ in the germline V gene. The CDR3 extends over 15 amino acids. For the CDR3, the DNA is TGCGCCAGCAGCCCCGGGGGACAGGGTTGGTCACCCCTCCACTTT. Translated: CASSPGGQGWSPLHF.

The chain employs TRBV7-3 and TRBJ2-2; TRBD2 matches 12 bases. CDR1 is SGHTA and CDR2 is FQGTGA in the germline V gene. Losses at the gene ends were 5 bases for V and 1 base for J; bases not matched to a gene: 2. CDR3 length: 16 residues. The DNA for the CDR3 is TGTGCCAGCAGCCAGACTAGCGGGAGGAACACCGGGGAGCTGTTTTTT. Its translation is CASSQTSGRNTGELFF.

V and J are TRBV6-5 and TRBJ2-2, with D tentatively TRBD1 (6 bases). Germline V CDR1 and CDR2: MNHEY, SVGAGI. The CDR3 sequence is 14 residues long. V was shortened by 6 bases and J by 4 bases, with 12 bases between the two germline ends. CDR3 nucleotides: TGTGCCAGCAGCTGGACAGTGATCACCGGGGAGCTGTTTTTT. This codes for CASSWTVITGELFF.

The chain is built from TRBV18 and TRBJ1-1; D gene uncertain. The V gene lost 2 bases and the J gene lost 1 base, with 11 bases spanning the gap. The germline gives CDR1 KGHSH, CDR2 LQKENI. This CDR3 contains 15 residues. Written as DNA, the CDR3 is TGTGCCAGCTCACCATCGGAAGGGCGGAACACTGAAGCTTTCTTT. This gives the protein CASSPSEGRNTEAFF.

V is TRBV29-1 and J is TRBJ1-2; no clear D. The CDR3 spans 14 residues. The germline V gene has CDR1 SQVTM and CDR2 ANQGSEA. The V end was cut by 0 bases, the J end by 3 bases, with 11 bases between. The CDR3 nucleotides are TGCAGCGTTGAAGAGTTGGCCGGGGACTATGGCTACACCTTC. Translated: CSVEELAGDYGYTF.

V usage is TRBV12-5 and J usage is TRBJ2-1; D remains unclear. The germline gives CDR1 LGHNT, CDR2 FRNRAP. The V and J ends lost 1 base and 8 bases respectively, with 9 bases between them. The CDR3 contains 13 residues. CDR3 nucleotides: TGTGCTAGTGGTTTGGGACGTATGGATGAGCAGTTCTTC. Its translation: CASGLGRMDEQFF.

The genes are TRBV20-1 and TRBJ2-3; the match to TRBD1 covers 10 bases. Germline values: CDR1 DFQATT, CDR2 SNEGSKA (reference sequence). V was pared by 6 bases and J by 1 base, with 7 bases of the junction left unmatched. The CDR3 contains 15 residues. As DNA, the CDR3 is TGCAGTGCCCGACAGGGGGCGAGGGGCACAGATACGCAGTATTTT. Translated: CSARQGARGTDTQYF.

A few counts support this clonotype. J is TRBJ2-2 and V is TRBV7-8; a weak D match, TRBD2 (7 bases). V was clipped by 3 bases and J by 4 bases, with 21 bases between them. The CDR3 contains 18 residues. CDR1 and CDR2 from the germline V gene are SGHVS and FQNEAQ. The CDR3 bases are TGTGCCAGCAGCTTCCGGGGGGCCCCTATTTTGTTCACCGGGGAGCTGTTTTTT. Translated, it gives CASSFRGAPILFTGELFF.

V is TRBV9 and J is TRBJ2-2; 9 nucleotides line up with TRBD2. The CDR3 runs 17 residues. V lost 0 bases to trimming and J lost 6 bases; unmatched junction nucleotides: 9. The germline V gene has CDR1 SGDLS and CDR2 YYNGEE. This CDR3 reads CASSVEPAGGPSGELFF. CDR3 bases: TGTGCCAGCAGCGTAGAACCGGCGGGGGGGCCGTCCGGGGAGCTGTTTTTT.

This chain links TRBV12-3 or TRBV12-4 with TRBJ1-4; no clear D. There are 13 residues in the CDR3. Trimming took 5 bases from V and 4 from J, leaving 8 bases between them. DNA of the CDR3: TGTGCCAGCAGTGGCCGGAATAATGAAAAACTGTTTTTT. It is translated as CASSGRNNEKLFF.

This clonotype was detected only a few times. The rearrangement joins TRBV5-4 to TRBJ1-1; no reliable D call. Trimming cost V 4 bases and J 1 base, with 20 bases left between them. The CDR3 runs 17 residues. Germline V gene data show CDR1 as SGHNT and CDR2 as YYREEE (reference sequence). This CDR3 is CASSIPRGGRTNTEAFF. The CDR3 nucleotides read TGTGCCAGCAGCATACCCCGGGGAGGGCGGACGAACACTGAAGCTTTCTTT.

The V gene is TRBV7-2, the J gene TRBJ1-1; D is unclear. The germline V gene has CDR1 SGHTA and CDR2 FQGNSA. Trimming took off 2 bases at V and 1 base at J, with 8 bases between the two ends. The CDR3 runs to 14 residues. Here the CDR3 reads CASSLRVTNTEAFF. CDR3 DNA sequence: TGTGCCAGCAGCTTACGGGTGACGAACACTGAAGCTTTCTTT.

Ten or more counts support this clonotype. The V call is TRBV6-1, the J call TRBJ2-5; 8 nucleotides match TRBD2. Looked up from germline, CDR1 is MNHNS and CDR2 is SASEGT. This CDR3 has 16 amino acids. V dropped 0 bases and J dropped 3; count of bases not matched to a gene: 6. The CDR3 DNA follows: TGTGCCAGCAGTGAAGCGATCGGTAGCGGGGAAGAGACCCAGTACTTC. This codes for CASSEAIGSGEETQYF.

This clonotype was counted many times. The chain uses TRBV5-1 and TRBJ2-2, with D perhaps TRBD1 (6 bases). CDR3 length: 14 residues. Trimming took 0 bases from V and 5 from J, leaving 8 bases between them. The germline gives CDR1 SGHRS, CDR2 YFSETQ. CDR3 loop: CASSLGQGTGELFF. CDR3 coding DNA: TGCGCCAGCAGCTTGGGCCAGGGGACCGGGGAGCTGTTTTTT. The full variable domain, completed using reference TRBV5-1 and TRBJ2-2, is KAGVTQTPRYLIKTRGQQVTLSCSPISGHRSVSWYQQTPGQGLQFLFEYFSETQRNKGNFPGRFSGRQFSNSRSEMNVSTLELGDSALYLCASSLGQGTGELFFGEGSRLTVL.

In DNA, the CDR3 is TGTGCCAGCAGTACATACAGGGGCTACGAGCAGTACTTC. Protein: CASSTYRGYEQYF. The chain is built from TRBV6-5 and TRBJ2-7, with TRBD1 identical over 7 bases. Looked up from germline, CDR1 is MNHEY and CDR2 is SVGAGI. V trimming: 5 bases; J trimming: 3 bases; junction bases outside the gene matches: 4. CDR3 length: 13 amino acids.

Only a few counts were recorded for this clonotype. The chain links TRBV20-1 to TRBJ1-1; D gene ambiguous. CDR3 length equals 13 residues. Looked up from germline, CDR1 is DFQATT and CDR2 is SNEGSKA (reference sequence). V lost 3 bases and J lost 0, with 8 bases in between. The DNA of the CDR3 is TGCAGTGCTAGCGAACAGCTGAACACTGAAGCTTTCTTT. Translation: CSASEQLNTEAFF.

The CDR3 is CSARETSSAHYGYTF. The CDR3 region has the DNA TGCAGTGCTAGGGAGACCTCGTCGGCCCACTATGGCTACACCTTC. The rearrangement joins TRBV20-1 to TRBJ1-2; the D is unclear. The germline V gene has CDR1 DFQATT and CDR2 SNEGSKA (reference sequence). The ends were cut back, 3 bases at V and 3 bases at J, with 17 bases in the middle. The CDR3 contains 15 residues.